The TCR beta chain described here comes from a study of blood T cell repertoires in COVID-19. About the study: Collection of acute and convalescent COVID-19 samples took place in the United States, Italy and Spain. PBMCs, B-cell-depleted T cells, or T cells provided the cDNA or gDNA that made up the material.

In the study's own analysis: Reference gene primer amplification in the assay estimated nucleated cell counts. Only in-frame clones appear in the TCRdb table, and some are missing; sequencing was by immunoSEQ multiplex PCR. V and J calls and clone size are those listed in that table; D and trimming were worked out from the DNA. The profile shows tens of thousands of clones, less than 90% of them singletons. Germline loops: CDR1 SGHVS, CDR2 FQNEAQ. Deletions cut 4 bases from V and 6 bases from J, with 10 bases between. The CDR3 runs to 12 residues. The V and J genes are TRBV7-8 and TRBJ2-7, with TRBD2 as a possible D gene (5 bases). The TCR originated in a human donor in a cohort sampled during active COVID-19. The sample consisted of peripheral blood. This chain's CDR3 is CASSWEWGEQYF. CDR3 bases: TGTGCCAGCAGCTGGGAGTGGGGCGAGCAGTACTTC.